The next 11 T cell receptor beta chains were all read from a single sample in a study of T cell repertoires in ileal Crohn's disease. Time point defined: neoterminal ileum biopsy at postoperative endoscopy, about 6 months after surgery. The assay was immunoSEQ multiplex PCR, and TCRdb's table has in-frame clones only and misses some. The repertoire holds about 13,000 clones, around 80% seen once, with around 4.3% in the top ten. The sequenced sample consisted of ileal tissue. These receptors were collected from an adult with Crohn's disease.

The chain carries TRBV4-1 and TRBJ2-5, with 7 bases fitting TRBD1. V was clipped by 5 bases and J by 5 bases; unmatched bases: 5. Germline V gene sequence: CDR1 MGHRA, CDR2 YSYEKL. CDR3 length: 13 residues. The DNA for the CDR3 is TGCGCCAGCAGCTTGGGACAGTCCGAGACCCAGTACTTC. It yields the protein CASSLGQSETQYF.

About this clone: The same CDR3 is also encoded by other DNA sequences in this sample. This chain joins TRBV10-1 and TRBJ2-7; TRBD2 matches 10 bases. The germline CDR1 and CDR2 sequences are WNHNN and SYGVQD (reference sequence). CDR3 length equals 15 residues. The V segment lost 2 bases and the J segment 3 bases; nucleotides outside the gene matches: 4. In nucleotides, the CDR3 is TGCGCCAGCAGTGAGGGGCTAGCGGGAGTCTACGAGCAGTACTTC. Amino acids: CASSEGLAGVYEQYF.

The chain joins TRBV19 to TRBJ2-7; 8 bases are shared with TRBD1. V lost 5 bases to trimming and J lost 5 bases; unmatched junction nucleotides: 5. The length of the CDR3 is 13 residues. CDR1 and CDR2 from the germline V gene are LNHDA and SQIVND (reference sequence). The CDR3 is CASSFGQGHEQYF. The CDR3 DNA follows: TGTGCCAGTAGTTTTGGACAGGGCCACGAGCAGTACTTC.

The chain links TRBV27 to TRBJ2-5; 7 bases line up with TRBD2. V gave up 7 bases and J gave up 5 bases; unmatched junction bases: 13. Germline values: CDR1 MNHEY, CDR2 SMNVEV (reference sequence). The CDR3 is made up of 15 amino acids. Here the CDR3 reads CASTPDGGREETQYF. The CDR3 bases are TGTGCCAGCACCCCGGACGGGGGGAGAGAGGAGACCCAGTACTTC.

There are a few counts of this clone. This sequence joins TRBV19 and TRBJ1-2, with D uncertain. CDR1 LNHDA and CDR2 SQIVND come from the germline V gene (reference sequence). CDR3 length: 14 amino acids. V was clipped by 5 bases and J by 1 base, with 11 bases between them. The CDR3, as DNA: TGTGCCAGTAGTCGCAGCGAATTTAACTATGGCTACACCTTC. Amino acids: CASSRSEFNYGYTF.

The chain employs TRBV7-9 and TRBJ1-6; D not certain. Germline CDR1 is SEHNR and CDR2 is FQNEAQ (reference sequence). The germline V and J ends were trimmed by 5 bases and 2 bases, with 16 bases remaining between them. CDR3 length equals 17 residues. The CDR3 region is CASSPPRGSAYNSPLHF. The CDR3 nucleotides are TGTGCCAGCAGCCCCCCCCGGGGTAGCGCCTATAATTCACCCCTCCACTTT.

The chain joins TRBV28 to TRBJ1-3, with D unresolved. The V end lost 11 bases, the J end lost 8 bases, and 25 bases lay between the germline ends. The CDR3 is 15 residues long. Germline assignment: CDR1 MDHEN and CDR2 SYDVKM. CDR3 nucleotides: TGTGCCCTACCCAATCTTCGGGGTACGAGATACACCATATATTTT. Translating gives CALPNLRGTRYTIYF.

The chain has TRBV18 and TRBJ2-1, with D perhaps matching TRBD2 (5 bases). Germline values: CDR1 KGHSH, CDR2 LQKENI. V shed 6 bases and J shed 6 bases, with 18 bases lying between them. The CDR3 extends over 15 amino acids. In DNA form, the CDR3 reads TGTGCCAGCTCCCATGACGGGGTCAGCGGCAATGAGCAGTTCTTC. Translated: CASSHDGVSGNEQFF.

The V gene is TRBV5-1, the J gene TRBJ2-7; 9 bases fit TRBD1. The V gene's germline CDR1 is SGHRS and CDR2 YFSETQ. J gave up 3 bases and V 5 bases, and 9 bases lay outside the gene matches. This CDR3 contains 15 residues. CDR3 DNA sequence: TGCGCCAGCAGTCGGGGACAGGGACAATTCTACGAGCAGTACTTC. This translates into CASSRGQGQFYEQYF.

V is TRBV5-6 and J is TRBJ2-1, with a weak D call TRBD1 (5 bases). Trimming took 9 bases from V and 5 from J, leaving 15 bases between them. This CDR3 region has 13 residues. Looked up from germline, CDR1 is SGHDT and CDR2 is YYEEEE. The CDR3 DNA follows: TGTGCCACCCTCGGCGCAGGGAACAATGAGCAGTTCTTC. Its protein product is CATLGAGNNEQFF.

The chain has TRBV30 and TRBJ2-3, with TRBD1 as a possible D gene (6 bases). V was clipped by 0 bases and J by 2 bases, with 9 bases between them. The CDR3 is 14 residues long. Germline V CDR1 and CDR2: GTSNPN, SVGIG (reference sequence). CDR3 residues: CAWSVGQNTDTQYF. CDR3 coding DNA: TGTGCCTGGAGTGTAGGACAGAACACAGATACGCAGTATTTT.